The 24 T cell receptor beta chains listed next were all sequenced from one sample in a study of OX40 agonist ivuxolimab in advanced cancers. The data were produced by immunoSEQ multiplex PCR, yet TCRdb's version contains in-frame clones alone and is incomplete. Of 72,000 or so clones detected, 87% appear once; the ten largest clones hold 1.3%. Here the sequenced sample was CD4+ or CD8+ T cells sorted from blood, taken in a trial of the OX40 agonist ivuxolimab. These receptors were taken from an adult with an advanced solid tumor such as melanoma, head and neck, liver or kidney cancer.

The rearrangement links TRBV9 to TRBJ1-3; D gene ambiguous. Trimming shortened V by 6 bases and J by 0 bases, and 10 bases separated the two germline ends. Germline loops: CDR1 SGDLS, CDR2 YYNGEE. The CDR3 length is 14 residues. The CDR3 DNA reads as TGTGCCAGCAACGTCGGAGACTCTGGAAACACCATATATTTT. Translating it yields CASNVGDSGNTIYF.

Here the CDR3 DNA reads TGCGCCAGCAGCTTTCAAGACCATACGCAGTATTTT. Encoded protein: CASSFQDHTQYF. The chain joins TRBV5-1 to TRBJ2-3; no clear D gene. Trimming removed 2 bases at V and 7 bases at J, with 8 bases between. Per germline, CDR1 SGHRS and CDR2 YFSETQ. The CDR3 loop spans 12 amino acids. The full variable domain, in which reference TRBV5-1 and TRBJ2-3 provide the parts outside the CDR3, is KAGVTQTPRYLIKTRGQQVTLSCSPISGHRSVSWYQQTPGQGLQFLFEYFSETQRNKGNFPGRFSGRQFSNSRSEMNVSTLELGDSALYLCASSFQDHTQYFGPGTRLTVL.

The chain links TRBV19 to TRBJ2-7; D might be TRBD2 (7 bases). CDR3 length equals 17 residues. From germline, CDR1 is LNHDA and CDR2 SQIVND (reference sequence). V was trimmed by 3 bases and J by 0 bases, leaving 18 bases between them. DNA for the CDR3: TGTGCCAGTAGTATGAGGGGGGGGACTGACCACTCCTACGAGCAGTACTTC. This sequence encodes CASSMRGGTDHSYEQYF.

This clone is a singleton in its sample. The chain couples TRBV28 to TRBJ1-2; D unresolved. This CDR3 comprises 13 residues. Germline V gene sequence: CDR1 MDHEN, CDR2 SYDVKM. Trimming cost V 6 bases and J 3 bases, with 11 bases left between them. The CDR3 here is CASRTPSHYGYTF. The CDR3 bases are TGTGCCAGCAGGACCCCCTCCCACTATGGCTACACCTTC.

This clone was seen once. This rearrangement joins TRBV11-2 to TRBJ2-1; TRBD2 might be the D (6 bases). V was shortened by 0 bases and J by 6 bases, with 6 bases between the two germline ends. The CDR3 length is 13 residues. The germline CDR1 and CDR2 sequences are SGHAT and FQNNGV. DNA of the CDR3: TGTGCCAGCAGCTTAGAACTAGCCAATGAGCAGTTCTTC. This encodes CASSLELANEQFF.

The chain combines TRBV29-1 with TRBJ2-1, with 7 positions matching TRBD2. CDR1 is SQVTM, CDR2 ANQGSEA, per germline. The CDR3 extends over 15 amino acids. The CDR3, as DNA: TGCAGTGGGCGGGGGAGTTCGGTTCCGGCCAATGAGCAGTTCTTC. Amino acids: CSGRGSSVPANEQFF.

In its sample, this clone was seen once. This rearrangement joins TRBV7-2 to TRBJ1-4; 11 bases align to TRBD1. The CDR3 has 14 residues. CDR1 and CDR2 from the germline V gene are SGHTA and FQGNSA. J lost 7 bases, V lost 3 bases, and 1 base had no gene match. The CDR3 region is CASSLDRGREKLFF. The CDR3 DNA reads TGTGCCAGCAGCTTGGACAGGGGGCGTGAAAAACTGTTTTTT. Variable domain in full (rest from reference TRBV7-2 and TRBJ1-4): GAGVSQSPSNKVTEKGKDVELRCDPISGHTALYWYRQSLGQGLEFLIYFQGNSAPDKSGLPSDRFSAERTGGSVSTLTIQRTQQEDSAVYLCASSLDRGREKLFFGSGTQLSVL.

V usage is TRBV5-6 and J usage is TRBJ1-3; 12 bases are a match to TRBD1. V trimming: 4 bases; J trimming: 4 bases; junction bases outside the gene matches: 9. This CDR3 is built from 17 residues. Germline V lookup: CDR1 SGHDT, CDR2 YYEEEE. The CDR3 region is CASSPSGTGGAGNTIYF. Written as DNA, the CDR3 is TGTGCCAGCAGCCCTTCCGGGACAGGGGGCGCGGGAAACACCATATATTTT.

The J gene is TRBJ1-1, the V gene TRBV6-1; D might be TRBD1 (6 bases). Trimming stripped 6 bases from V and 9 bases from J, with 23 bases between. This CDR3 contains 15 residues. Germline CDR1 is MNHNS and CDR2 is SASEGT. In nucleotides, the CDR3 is TGTGCCAGCAGGGACTCACCCAGTTACAGGGAGAAAGCTTTCTTT. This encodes CASRDSPSYREKAFF.

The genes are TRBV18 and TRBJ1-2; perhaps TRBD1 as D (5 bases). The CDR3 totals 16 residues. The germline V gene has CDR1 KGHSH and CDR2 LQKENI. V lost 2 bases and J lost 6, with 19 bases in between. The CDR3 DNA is TGTGCCAGCTCACCATCGGTAGCGACAGCCAGGGATGGCTACACCTTC. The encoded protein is CASSPSVATARDGYTF. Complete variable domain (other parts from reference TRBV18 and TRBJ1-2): NAGVMQNPRHLVRRRGQEARLRCSPMKGHSHVYWYRQLPEEGLKFMVYLQKENIIDESGMPKERFSAEFPKEGPSILRIQQVVRGDSAAYFCASSPSVATARDGYTFGSGTRLTVV.

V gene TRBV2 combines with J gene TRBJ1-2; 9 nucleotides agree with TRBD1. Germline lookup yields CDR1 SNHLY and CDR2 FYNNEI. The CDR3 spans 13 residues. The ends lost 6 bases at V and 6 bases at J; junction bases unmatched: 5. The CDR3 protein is CASRGQGIDGYTF. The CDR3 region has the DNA TGTGCCAGCAGGGGACAGGGAATCGATGGCTACACCTTC.

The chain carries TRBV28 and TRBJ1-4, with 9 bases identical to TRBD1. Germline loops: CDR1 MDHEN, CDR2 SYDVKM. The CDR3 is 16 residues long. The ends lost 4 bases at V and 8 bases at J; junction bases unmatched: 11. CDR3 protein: CASSSTTGTGREKLFF. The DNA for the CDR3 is TGTGCCAGCAGTTCTACAACCGGGACAGGGAGGGAAAAACTGTTTTTT.

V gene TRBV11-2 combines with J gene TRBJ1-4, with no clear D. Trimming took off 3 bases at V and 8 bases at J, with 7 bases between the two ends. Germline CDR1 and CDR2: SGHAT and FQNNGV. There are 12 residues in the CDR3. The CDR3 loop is CASSLGGEKLFF. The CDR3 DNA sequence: TGTGCCAGCAGCTTGGGAGGAGAAAAACTGTTTTTT.

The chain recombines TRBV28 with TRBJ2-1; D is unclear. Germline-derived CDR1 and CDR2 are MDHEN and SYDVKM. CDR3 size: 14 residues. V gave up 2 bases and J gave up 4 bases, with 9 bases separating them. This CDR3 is CASSLPAVYNEQFF. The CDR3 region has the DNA TGTGCCAGCAGTTTACCGGCCGTGTACAATGAGCAGTTCTTC.

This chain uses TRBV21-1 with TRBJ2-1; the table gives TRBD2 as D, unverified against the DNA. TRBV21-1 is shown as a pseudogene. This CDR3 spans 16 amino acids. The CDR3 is CASSLIADRGDNEQFF. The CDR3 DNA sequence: TGTGCCAGCAGCTTGATAGCGGACCGGGGGGACAATGAGCAGTTCTTC.

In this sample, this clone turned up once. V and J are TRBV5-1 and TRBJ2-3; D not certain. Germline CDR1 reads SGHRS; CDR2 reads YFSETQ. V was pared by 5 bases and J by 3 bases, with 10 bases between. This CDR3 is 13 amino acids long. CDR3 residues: CASSSGRTDTQYF. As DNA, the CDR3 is TGCGCCAGCAGTTCAGGTAGAACAGATACGCAGTATTTT. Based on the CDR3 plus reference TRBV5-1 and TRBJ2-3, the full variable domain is KAGVTQTPRYLIKTRGQQVTLSCSPISGHRSVSWYQQTPGQGLQFLFEYFSETQRNKGNFPGRFSGRQFSNSRSEMNVSTLELGDSALYLCASSSGRTDTQYFGPGTRLTVL.

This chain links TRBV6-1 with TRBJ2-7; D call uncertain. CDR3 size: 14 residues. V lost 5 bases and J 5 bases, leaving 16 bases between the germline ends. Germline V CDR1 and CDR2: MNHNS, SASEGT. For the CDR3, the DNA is TGTGCCAGCAGTCAATGGAACCGTCCCCACGAGCAGTACTTC. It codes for CASSQWNRPHEQYF.

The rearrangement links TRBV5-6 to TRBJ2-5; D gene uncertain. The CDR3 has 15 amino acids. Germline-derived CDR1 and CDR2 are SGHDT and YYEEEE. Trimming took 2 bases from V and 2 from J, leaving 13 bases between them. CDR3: CASSFPNGFQETQYF. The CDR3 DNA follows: TGTGCCAGCAGCTTCCCGAATGGGTTTCAAGAGACCCAGTACTTC.

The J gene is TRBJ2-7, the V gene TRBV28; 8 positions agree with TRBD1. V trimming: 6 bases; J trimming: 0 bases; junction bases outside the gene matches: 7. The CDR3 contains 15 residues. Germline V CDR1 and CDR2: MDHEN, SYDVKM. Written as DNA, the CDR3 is TGTGCCAGCAGCGAAACAGGGGGGATCTCCTACGAGCAGTACTTC. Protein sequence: CASSETGGISYEQYF. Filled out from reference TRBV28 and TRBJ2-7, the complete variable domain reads DVKVTQSSRYLVKRTGEKVFLECVQDMDHENMFWYRQDPGLGLRLIYFSYDVKMKEKGDIPEGYSVSREKKERFSLILESASTNQTSMYLCASSETGGISYEQYFGPGTRLTVT.

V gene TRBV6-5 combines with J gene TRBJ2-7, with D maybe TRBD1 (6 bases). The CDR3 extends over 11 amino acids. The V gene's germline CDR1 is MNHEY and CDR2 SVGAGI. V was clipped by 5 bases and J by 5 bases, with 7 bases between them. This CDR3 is CASSQGNEQYF. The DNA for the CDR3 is TGTGCCAGCAGTCAGGGGAACGAGCAGTACTTC.

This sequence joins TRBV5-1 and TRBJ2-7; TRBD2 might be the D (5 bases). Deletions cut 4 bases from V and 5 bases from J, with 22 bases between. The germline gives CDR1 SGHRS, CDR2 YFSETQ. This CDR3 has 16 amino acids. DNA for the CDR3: TGCGCCAGCAGCCCTACCCGGACCCTAGGGAGCAACGAGCAGTACTTC. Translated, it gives CASSPTRTLGSNEQYF.

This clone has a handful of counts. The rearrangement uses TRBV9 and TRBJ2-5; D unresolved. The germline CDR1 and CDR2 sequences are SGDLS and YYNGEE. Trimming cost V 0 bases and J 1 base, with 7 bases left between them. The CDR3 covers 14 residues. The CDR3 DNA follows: TGTGCCAGCAGCGTAGGGGGTAGCCAAGAGACCCAGTACTTC. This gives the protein CASSVGGSQETQYF.

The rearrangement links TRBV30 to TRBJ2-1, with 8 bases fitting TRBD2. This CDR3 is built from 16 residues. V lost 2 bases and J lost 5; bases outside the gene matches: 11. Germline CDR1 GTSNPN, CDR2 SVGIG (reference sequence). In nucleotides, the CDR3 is TGTGCCTGGAGTTCGTCGTATACTAGCGGAAACAATGAGCAGTTCTTC. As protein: CAWSSSYTSGNNEQFF.

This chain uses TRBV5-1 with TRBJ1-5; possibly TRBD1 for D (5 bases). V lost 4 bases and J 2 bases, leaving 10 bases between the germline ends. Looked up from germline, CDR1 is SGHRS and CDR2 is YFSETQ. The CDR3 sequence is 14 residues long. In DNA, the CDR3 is TGCGCCAGCAGCCTGACAGAAGGCAATCAGCCCCAGCATTTT. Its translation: CASSLTEGNQPQHF.